This is a list of T cell receptor beta chains from one sample in a study of monozygotic twins with inflammatory bowel disease. TCRdb reprocessed the 5' RACE reads and keeps a single row for each CDR3 protein, giving no DNA. Seen in this sample are about 450,000 distinct CDR3 sequences; the ten most common clones hold about 2.6%. Sample: blood. The receptors originated from a human donor with ulcerative colitis or Crohn's disease, or a healthy co-twin of an affected twin (not recorded which). The CDR3 runs from the conserved cysteine through the conserved F or W.

v_gene	j_gene	len	CDR3aa
TRBV7-8	TRBJ1-1	13	CASSRGLDTEAFF
TRBV28	TRBJ1-1	12	CASSERGGEAFF
TRBV7-9	TRBJ2-3	13	CASSSQGPDTQYF
TRBV29-1	TRBJ2-7	12	CSVESSRNEQYF
TRBV7-2	TRBJ1-1	17	CASSLVGGLNMNTEAFF
TRBV29-1	TRBJ2-1	13	CSVVAVVVNEQFF
TRBV15	TRBJ2-3	12	CATTGRGDTQYF
TRBV20-1	TRBJ2-3	15	CSAHTAVAPTDTQYF
TRBV25-1	TRBJ2-7	12	CASSYDDYEQYF
TRBV3-1	TRBJ2-7	15	CASSAYLGGSYEQYF
TRBV4-2	TRBJ2-5	16	CASSQDRIAGQETQYF
TRBV14	TRBJ2-1	16	CASSQDFGTGKVEQFF
TRBV12-3/TRBV12-4	TRBJ1-1	13	CASTSGSYTEAFF
TRBV4-1	TRBJ2-7	14	CASSPGTAAYEQYF
TRBV5-1	TRBJ1-1	15	CASSWGDSMNTEAFF
TRBV9	TRBJ2-2	15	CASSPRGTNTGELFF
TRBV6-1	TRBJ2-2	17	CASSVTSGGAGTGELFF
TRBV7-6	TRBJ2-1	15	CASSWEPDIGNEQFF
TRBV5-1	TRBJ2-1	14	CASSLETLYYEQFF
TRBV7-2	TRBJ1-4	15	CASSLTGTVNEKLFF
TRBV21-1	TRBJ2-4	16	CASSKEDLVAKNIQYF
TRBV20-1	TRBJ2-7	13	CRVGTGVSYEQYF
TRBV29-1	TRBJ2-1	15	CSVDGREPRGDEQFF
TRBV6-1	TRBJ1-2	13	CASSEAKGGGYTF
TRBV20-1	TRBJ1-2	13	CSARVTGNYGYTF
TRBV5-4	TRBJ2-1	15	CASSLGQGVYNEQFF
TRBV24-1	TRBJ2-1	13	CATSGGQYNEQFF
TRBV5-4	TRBJ2-7	15	CASSPNPGQIYEQYF
TRBV5-1	TRBJ1-4	15	CASSLFGTGNEKLFF
TRBV5-1	TRBJ2-1	14	CASKSREGYNEQFF
TRBV15	TRBJ2-1	15	CATSRAVDSTNEQFF
TRBV9	TRBJ2-1	14	CASSVVGGLNEQFF
TRBV7-2	TRBJ1-1	15	CASRFLQGFITEAFF
TRBV2	TRBJ1-2	14	CASRPGGPYYGYTF
TRBV29-1	TRBJ2-7	14	CSVASLARSYEQYF
TRBV6-2/TRBV6-3	TRBJ2-1	16	CASSYLRREVGYEQFF
TRBV5-6	TRBJ1-2	15	CASSLLGDPNYGYTF
TRBV6-2/TRBV6-3	TRBJ1-1	13	CASSYRDSNEAFF
TRBV5-1	TRBJ2-7	15	CASSFRQGSMDEQYF
TRBV18	TRBJ2-7	14	CASSPRRQAGEQYF
TRBV6-5	TRBJ2-1	14	CASSYSKQHAEQFF
TRBV5-1	TRBJ2-7	14	CASSLRGDTYEQYF
TRBV15	TRBJ2-5	15	CATSRDRGFKETQYF
TRBV5-1	TRBJ2-3	15	CARPGLAGGPDTQYF
TRBV6-1	TRBJ2-7	14	CASRSDGLVYEQYF
TRBV20-1	TRBJ2-5	12	CSARMGLETQYF
TRBV18	TRBJ2-7	15	CASSSPLASAYEQYF